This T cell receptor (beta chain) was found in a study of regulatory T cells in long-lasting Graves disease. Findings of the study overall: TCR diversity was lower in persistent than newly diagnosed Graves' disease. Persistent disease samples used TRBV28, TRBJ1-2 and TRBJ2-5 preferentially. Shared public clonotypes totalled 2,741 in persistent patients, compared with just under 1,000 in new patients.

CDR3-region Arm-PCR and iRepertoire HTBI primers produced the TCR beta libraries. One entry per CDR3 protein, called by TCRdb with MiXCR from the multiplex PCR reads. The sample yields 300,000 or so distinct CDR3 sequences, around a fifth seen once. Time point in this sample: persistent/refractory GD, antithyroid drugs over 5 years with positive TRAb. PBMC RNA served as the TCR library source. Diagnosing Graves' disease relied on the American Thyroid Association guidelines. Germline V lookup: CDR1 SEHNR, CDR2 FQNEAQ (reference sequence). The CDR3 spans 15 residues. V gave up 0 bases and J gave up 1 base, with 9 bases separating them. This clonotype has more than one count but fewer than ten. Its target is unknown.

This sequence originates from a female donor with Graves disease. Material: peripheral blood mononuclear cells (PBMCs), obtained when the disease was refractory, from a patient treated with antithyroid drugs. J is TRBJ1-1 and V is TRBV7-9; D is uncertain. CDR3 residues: CASSLAEIQNTEAFF. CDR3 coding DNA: TGTGCCAGCAGCTTAGCGGAGATTCAGAACACTGAAGCTTTCTTT.